One sample yielded the 27 T cell receptor beta chains listed below, sequenced in a study of CD8 T cells in Susac syndrome. A quantity of about 0.5 to 1 ug RNA underwent reverse transcription using random hexamers. From the immunoSEQ multiplex PCR reads, TCRdb called clonotypes with MiXCR, one entry per CDR3 protein. This sample has 200,000 to 300,000 distinct CDR3 sequences, with almost 97% found just once. Sequenced sample: CD4+ T cells from PBMCs. The receptors stem from a human donor with Susac syndrome.

The chain is built from TRBV27 and TRBJ2-2; D is uncertain. The CDR3 sequence is 13 residues long. The germline CDR1 and CDR2 sequences are MNHEY and SMNVEV (reference sequence). V dropped 4 bases and J dropped 5 bases, with 8 bases sitting between them. DNA for the CDR3: TGTGCCAGCAGTTGGGGTGGGACCGGGGAGCTGTTTTTT. This codes for CASSWGGTGELFF.

V is TRBV5-6 and J is TRBJ2-1; D not certain. The CDR3 sequence is 16 residues long. V shed 4 bases and J shed 8 bases, with 22 bases lying between them. Per the germline V gene, CDR1 is SGHDT and CDR2 is YYEEEE. The CDR3 DNA follows: TGTGCCAGCAGCCCTAAAGGTAGGGCCGACGTCCATGAGCAGTTCTTC. Residues: CASSPKGRADVHEQFF. Together with reference TRBV5-6 and TRBJ2-1, the CDR3 gives the full variable domain: DAGVTQSPTHLIKTRGQQVTLRCSPKSGHDTVSWYQQALGQGPQFIFQYYEEEERQRGNFPDRFSGHQFPNYSSELNVNALLLGDSALYLCASSPKGRADVHEQFFGPGTRLTVL.

V gene TRBV28 combines with J gene TRBJ1-1; D is uncertain. The ends were cut back, 5 bases at V and 5 bases at J, with 9 bases in the middle. The germline V gene has CDR1 MDHEN and CDR2 SYDVKM. The CDR3 extends over 12 amino acids. The CDR3 coding sequence is TGTGCCAGCAGTGAGACCGGGACTGAAGCTTTCTTT. Its translation: CASSETGTEAFF.

This clonotype occurred once. The chain employs TRBV5-4 and TRBJ1-2; the D gene is possibly TRBD1 (6 bases). V was shortened by 10 bases and J by 4 bases, with 17 bases between the two germline ends. Germline V gene sequence: CDR1 SGHNT, CDR2 YYREEE (reference sequence). The CDR3 totals 13 residues. CDR3 nucleotide sequence: TGTGCCGGACGGAGTAGGGGGGCCTATGGCTACACCTTC. Translation gives CAGRSRGAYGYTF.

The J gene is TRBJ1-5, the V gene TRBV4-1; D remains ambiguous. Germline assignment: CDR1 MGHRA and CDR2 YSYEKL. Trimming took off 0 bases at V and 5 bases at J, with 11 bases between the two ends. This CDR3 region has 15 residues. The CDR3 loop reads CASSQDDREDQPQHF. In DNA form, the CDR3 reads TGCGCCAGCAGCCAAGATGATAGGGAGGATCAGCCCCAGCATTTT.

The chain has TRBV12-3 or TRBV12-4 and TRBJ2-5, with D maybe TRBD1 (5 bases). V dropped 7 bases and J dropped 7 bases, with 19 bases sitting between them. This CDR3 is built from 14 residues. This CDR3 is CASTNQGDVGTQYF. As DNA, the CDR3 is TGTGCCAGCACCAACCAGGGCGACGTCGGGACCCAGTACTTC.

The chain employs TRBV6-6 and TRBJ2-7, with D unclear. This CDR3 spans 14 amino acids. V was cut by 0 bases and J by 7 bases, with 13 bases left in between. Germline V CDR1 and CDR2: MNHNY, SVGAGI (reference sequence). CDR3: CASSYSIHFFEQYF. The CDR3, as DNA: TGTGCCAGCAGTTACTCGATCCACTTTTTTGAGCAGTACTTC.

This clonotype was picked up a small number of times. This chain connects TRBV6-5 to TRBJ2-7; 8 bases map to TRBD1. Germline V gene lookup returns CDR1 MNHEY and CDR2 SVGAGI. The CDR3 totals 14 residues. Unmatched junction bases numbered 5, after V lost 6 bases and J lost 1 base. The CDR3 DNA reads TGTGCCAGCAGCGACCGGGACAGGTCCTACGAGCAGTACTTC. Residues: CASSDRDRSYEQYF.

The CDR3 coding sequence is TGTGCCAGCAGCTTTTGGGGAGTTCGGAATGAGCAGTTCTTC. This encodes CASSFWGVRNEQFF. V is TRBV27 and J is TRBJ2-1; D perhaps matches TRBD2 (5 bases). Germline assignment: CDR1 MNHEY and CDR2 SMNVEV (reference sequence). Between the trimmed V and J ends, which lost 6 bases and 7 bases, there was a span of 16 bases. The CDR3 extends over 14 amino acids.

This chain joins TRBV20-1 and TRBJ2-3; 10 nucleotides line up with TRBD2. The length of the CDR3 is 16 residues. Germline assignment: CDR1 DFQATT and CDR2 SNEGSKA (reference sequence). The ends lost 6 bases at V and 3 bases at J; junction bases unmatched: 12. This CDR3 reads CSAPITSGKGTDTQYF. For the CDR3, the DNA is TGCAGTGCGCCCATTACTAGCGGGAAAGGTACAGATACGCAGTATTTT.

This chain connects TRBV11-2 to TRBJ2-4; a possible D gene is TRBD1 (6 bases). The CDR3 consists of 13 residues. The germline V gene has CDR1 SGHAT and CDR2 FQNNGV. V was trimmed by 8 bases and J by 11 bases, leaving 19 bases between them. CDR3 amino acids: CASSGPDRGVQYF. For the CDR3, the DNA is TGTGCCAGCTCGGGACCGGACAGAGGCGTTCAGTACTTC.

The V gene is TRBV20-1, the J gene TRBJ2-3; 7 positions agree with TRBD2. The CDR3 is made up of 15 amino acids. Trimming took 6 bases from V and 4 from J; bases not matched to a gene: 13. The germline CDR1 and CDR2 sequences are DFQATT and SNEGSKA (reference sequence). For the CDR3, the DNA is TGCAGTGCCCCCCGGCTAGCGGAGGCGGCAGATACGCAGTATTTT. It codes for CSAPRLAEAADTQYF.

This clonotype was detected once. This chain joins TRBV4-1 and TRBJ2-1; 8 bases are shared with TRBD1. CDR1 MGHRA and CDR2 YSYEKL come from the germline V gene. V shed 6 bases, J shed 8 bases, and the junction held 9 bases outside the gene matches. The CDR3 spans 14 residues. The CDR3 spells CASSRGTGRDEQFF. The CDR3 region has the DNA TGCGCCAGCAGTAGGGGGACAGGACGGGATGAGCAGTTCTTC.

The V gene is TRBV6-6, the J gene TRBJ1-5, with no clear D. The CDR3 contains 13 residues. Trimming left V 2 bases short and J 6 bases short, with 8 bases between. Germline V gene lookup returns CDR1 MNHNY and CDR2 SVGAGI (reference sequence). Here the CDR3 DNA reads TGTGCCAGCAGTTACCATTCGAGTCAGCCCCAGCATTTT. Residues: CASSYHSSQPQHF.

The DNA of the CDR3 is TGCAGTGCTAGAGAGACTAGCGGGTCTCACAATGAGCAGTTCTTC. Protein product: CSARETSGSHNEQFF. V gene TRBV20-1 combines with J gene TRBJ2-1; TRBD2 matches 10 bases. With V trimmed by 0 bases and J by 5 bases, 4 bases remained unmatched. Germline V gives CDR1 DFQATT, CDR2 SNEGSKA (reference sequence). The CDR3 totals 15 residues.

The chain links TRBV2 to TRBJ2-7; TRBD1 aligns across 8 bases. The ends lost 6 bases at V and 5 bases at J; junction bases unmatched: 9. The CDR3 spans 14 residues. The V gene's germline CDR1 is SNHLY and CDR2 FYNNEI. This CDR3 reads CASRRGQGADEQYF. The CDR3 bases are TGTGCCAGCAGGAGGGGTCAGGGGGCGGACGAGCAGTACTTC.

The chain is built from TRBV28 and TRBJ2-7, with TRBD2 identical over 14 bases. The germline CDR1 and CDR2 sequences are MDHEN and SYDVKM. With V trimmed by 3 bases and J by 6 bases, 7 bases remained unmatched. The CDR3 contains 16 residues. CDR3 nucleotide sequence: TGTGCCAGCAGTTTCTATGGGGGACTAGCGGGAGTCGAGCAGTACTTC. Translating gives CASSFYGGLAGVEQYF.

The chain joins TRBV12-3 or TRBV12-4 to TRBJ2-3; D gene unclear. Trimming cost V 2 bases and J 4 bases, with 16 bases left between them. The CDR3 contains 16 residues. CDR3 DNA sequence: TGTGCCAGCAGTTTACGATTGGCACATCGGCCAGATACGCAGTATTTT. Translated, it gives CASSLRLAHRPDTQYF.

The gene calls are TRBV6-1 and TRBJ1-2; the D is unclear. CDR1 and CDR2 (germline): MNHNS, SASEGT. Between the trimmed V and J ends, which lost 0 bases and 4 bases, there was a span of 3 bases. The CDR3 consists of 12 residues. The CDR3 nucleotides are TGTGCCAGCAGTGAAGCAGTCTATGGCTACACCTTC. Translation gives CASSEAVYGYTF.

In this sample, this clonotype turned up a few times. The chain links TRBV12-3 or TRBV12-4 to TRBJ2-7; 11 bases agree with TRBD2. V gave up 3 bases and J gave up 6 bases; unmatched junction bases: 4. This CDR3 is 14 amino acids long. As DNA, the CDR3 is TGTGCCAGCAGTTTGGGTCTAGCGGGAGGCGAGCAGTACTTC. Protein: CASSLGLAGGEQYF.

The chain recombines TRBV6-1 with TRBJ1-2, with TRBD1 matching over 8 bases. V trimming: 5 bases; J trimming: 3 bases; junction bases outside the gene matches: 14. The CDR3 totals 17 residues. In germline, CDR1 is MNHNS, CDR2 SASEGT. The CDR3 region has the DNA TGTGCCAGCAGTCCCTCCCCAGGCAGGGGGCCATACTATGGCTACACCTTC. Translated: CASSPSPGRGPYYGYTF.

V gene TRBV2 combines with J gene TRBJ2-5; the D is unclear. Trimming stripped 7 bases from V and 3 bases from J, with 12 bases between. This CDR3 has 13 residues. The germline CDR1 and CDR2 sequences are SNHLY and FYNNEI. The CDR3: CASTRRIEETQYF. CDR3 DNA sequence: TGTGCCAGCACGCGGAGAATAGAAGAGACCCAGTACTTC.

J is TRBJ1-4 and V is TRBV20-1; D call uncertain. The germline V gene has CDR1 DFQATT and CDR2 SNEGSKA (reference sequence). V shed 4 bases and J shed 7 bases, with 7 bases lying between them. The CDR3 loop spans 11 amino acids. CDR3 nucleotide sequence: TGCAGTGCTAAGTCAACTGAAAAACTGTTTTTT. This codes for CSAKSTEKLFF.

This chain links TRBV11-2 with TRBJ2-5, with D uncertain. V lost 5 bases and J 7 bases, leaving 8 bases between the germline ends. This CDR3 contains 11 residues. CDR1 and CDR2 (germline): SGHAT, FQNNGV. The CDR3: CASSRVRTQYF. The CDR3 bases are TGTGCCAGCAGCCGTGTAAGGACCCAGTACTTC.

The rearrangement links TRBV5-1 to TRBJ2-3; 14 bases line up with TRBD2. Looked up from germline, CDR1 is SGHRS and CDR2 is YFSETQ. The trim removed 4 bases at V and 3 bases at J, leaving 10 bases unmatched. The CDR3 is 18 amino acids. CDR3 loop: CASSNPGTSGRRTDTQYF. The CDR3, as DNA: TGCGCCAGCAGCAATCCCGGGACTAGCGGGAGAAGGACAGATACGCAGTATTTT.

This chain uses TRBV6-5 with TRBJ1-1; D gene ambiguous. CDR1 and CDR2 (germline): MNHEY, SVGAGI. The CDR3 sequence is 14 residues long. The V and J ends lost 5 bases and 5 bases respectively, with 15 bases between them. CDR3 sequence reads: CASSPDWRHTEAFF. DNA for the CDR3: TGTGCCAGCAGTCCCGACTGGAGGCATACTGAAGCTTTCTTT.

V and J are TRBV30 and TRBJ1-2; D possibly corresponds to TRBD1 (5 bases). Trimming shortened V by 1 base and J by 2 bases, and 8 bases separated the two germline ends. From germline, CDR1 is GTSNPN and CDR2 SVGIG (reference sequence). The CDR3 covers 13 residues. CDR3 loop: CAWSGGPNYGYTF. CDR3 DNA sequence: TGTGCCTGGAGTGGGGGACCGAACTATGGCTACACCTTC.